This section outlines one T cell receptor (beta chain) sequence together with its context. Researchers made TCR beta libraries via UMI-labeled 5' RACE. TCRdb reprocessed the 5' RACE reads, with one entry per CDR3 protein and no DNA. The sample holds thousands of distinct CDR3 sequences. TPEX denoted exhausted-like, CCR7+ PD-1+ TIGIT+ early memory CD8+ T cells. This CDR3 spans 15 amino acids. In germline, CDR1 is SGHAT, CDR2 FQNNGV. The data derive from a study of human CD8 memory T cell subsets. Sequences were obtained from CD8+ T cells from PBMCs. The chain combines TRBV11-2 with TRBJ2-1. This TCR was recovered from a human donor in good health. This chain's CDR3 is CASSLVQGSYNEQFF.